The 15 T cell receptor beta chains below come from one sample, sequenced in a study of shared clonotypes between healthy human individuals. The repertoire was sequenced with immunoSEQ multiplex PCR; TCRdb's copy has only in-frame clones and lacks some. This sample has approximately 99,000 clones, with approximately 70% found just once. Sequencing input: memory CD8+ T cells sorted from blood. Subset denoted: CD45RO+ cells pooled with CCR7-negative TemRA cells. The receptor set was obtained from a woman between 25 and 40 years old in good health.

The chain uses TRBV28 and TRBJ2-5; 7 nucleotides agree with TRBD1. V trimming: 5 bases; J trimming: 7 bases; junction bases outside the gene matches: 10. The CDR3 covers 14 residues. The germline gives CDR1 MDHEN, CDR2 SYDVKM. The CDR3 DNA reads as TGTGCCAGCAGTCCATGGACAGGACGGGGGACCCAGTACTTC. This translates into CASSPWTGRGTQYF.

This clone appeared a single time. This chain uses TRBV11-3 with TRBJ2-7, with TRBD2 matching over 11 bases. V shed 6 bases and J 2 bases; nucleotides not matched to a gene: 6. CDR3 length: 15 amino acids. Germline V gene lookup returns CDR1 SGHNT and CDR2 YENEEA. The DNA for the CDR3 is TGTGCCAGCAGTCCCTATAGCGGGAGGGCCTACGAGCAGTACTTC. Encoded protein: CASSPYSGRAYEQYF.

The CDR3 DNA is TGCGCCAGCAGCCAAACCGGGCGACTAGCGGGTTCCTACGAGCAGTACTTC. It yields the protein CASSQTGRLAGSYEQYF. The gene calls are TRBV4-1 and TRBJ2-7; 10 bases are a match to TRBD2. This CDR3 region has 17 residues. J lost 1 base, V lost 2 bases, and 8 bases had no gene match. The germline CDR1 and CDR2 sequences are MGHRA and YSYEKL.

This clone occurred many times. The chain joins TRBV10-3 to TRBJ2-7, with D perhaps matching TRBD1 or TRBD2 (5 bases each). The CDR3 consists of 15 residues. Trimming shortened V by 3 bases and J by 6 bases, and 18 bases separated the two germline ends. Germline V CDR1 and CDR2: ENHRY, SYGVKD. CDR3 in DNA: TGTGCCATCAGTGATGGGGACGGTTCAGTATTCGAGCAGTACTTC. Its protein is CAISDGDGSVFEQYF.

In this sample, this clone turned up many times. The chain uses TRBV4-2 and TRBJ2-7; D may be TRBD2 (5 bases). V lost 1 base to trimming and J lost 1 base, with 20 bases between them. Germline V lookup: CDR1 LGHNA, CDR2 YNFKEQ. CDR3 length: 18 residues. CDR3 region: CASSQAGPEGTASYEQYF. DNA of the CDR3: TGTGCCAGCAGCCAAGCCGGACCCGAGGGAACAGCTTCCTACGAGCAGTACTTC.

J is TRBJ2-1 and V is TRBV25-1; TRBD2 aligns across 8 bases. This CDR3 contains 17 residues. CDR1 is MGHDK, CDR2 SYGVNS, per germline. V was pared by 7 bases and J by 8 bases, with 19 bases of the junction left unmatched. The CDR3 nucleotides read TGTGCCAGCACCGCCCCGGGACTAGGGATCGGATACGATGAGCAGTTCTTC. This translates into CASTAPGLGIGYDEQFF.

This chain joins TRBV19 and TRBJ2-2; D may match TRBD1 or TRBD2 (6 bases each). V was cut by 5 bases and J by 1 base, with 14 bases left in between. CDR1 and CDR2 from the germline V gene are LNHDA and SQIVND (reference sequence). This CDR3 contains 16 residues. The CDR3 DNA reads as TGTGCCAGTAGTCGTACGGGGGCGCTGAACACCGGGGAGCTGTTTTTT. This gives the protein CASSRTGALNTGELFF.

The V call is TRBV27, the J call TRBJ1-2; 7 positions agree with TRBD1. V lost 5 bases to trimming and J lost 5 bases; unmatched junction nucleotides: 5. The germline gives CDR1 MNHEY, CDR2 SMNVEV (reference sequence). This CDR3 contains 13 residues. CDR3 loop: CASSEGQYYGYTF. The DNA of the CDR3 is TGTGCCAGCAGTGAGGGACAGTATTATGGCTACACCTTC.

The chain links TRBV6-1 to TRBJ2-3, with D possibly being TRBD1 or TRBD2 (5 bases each). The V end was cut by 7 bases, the J end by 0 bases, with 14 bases between. The germline gives CDR1 MNHNS, CDR2 SASEGT. The CDR3 totals 15 residues. This CDR3 reads CASKRGAGSTDTQYF. The CDR3 bases are TGTGCCAGCAAGAGGGGAGCAGGGAGCACAGATACGCAGTATTTT.

The chain links TRBV29-1 to TRBJ1-1, with 7 nucleotides matching TRBD1. The CDR3 is made up of 13 amino acids. The germline CDR1 and CDR2 sequences are SQVTM and ANQGSEA. Losses at the gene ends were 5 bases for V and 6 bases for J; bases not matched to a gene: 9. The CDR3 coding sequence is TGCAGCGTTCACCTGGCAGGGGGACCTGAAGCTTTCTTT. This encodes CSVHLAGGPEAFF.

This rearrangement joins TRBV27 to TRBJ2-1; 7 bases align to TRBD2. CDR1 is MNHEY and CDR2 is SMNVEV in the germline V gene (reference sequence). V was clipped by 2 bases and J by 1 base; unmatched bases: 2. The CDR3 loop spans 15 amino acids. As DNA, the CDR3 is TGTGCCAGCAGTTTAGTGGGAGGGTCCTACAATGAGCAGTTCTTC. This encodes CASSLVGGSYNEQFF.

This rearrangement joins TRBV7-6 to TRBJ2-2, with unresolved D. V shed 4 bases and J shed 6 bases, with 9 bases lying between them. The CDR3 sequence is 13 residues long. The germline CDR1 and CDR2 sequences are SGHVS and FNYEAQ. DNA for the CDR3: TGTGCCAGCAGCTCGTTCGAGGCCGGGGAGCTGTTTTTT. It yields the protein CASSSFEAGELFF.

The rearrangement links TRBV5-1 to TRBJ2-1; the D is unclear. This CDR3 has 15 amino acids. The V and J ends lost 0 bases and 0 bases respectively, with 7 bases between them. Germline values: CDR1 SGHRS, CDR2 YFSETQ. The CDR3 sequence: CASSLDSYSYNEQFF. CDR3 nucleotides: TGCGCCAGCAGCTTGGACAGCTACTCCTACAATGAGCAGTTCTTC. Using reference TRBV5-1 and TRBJ2-1 for the parts outside the CDR3, the full variable domain is KAGVTQTPRYLIKTRGQQVTLSCSPISGHRSVSWYQQTPGQGLQFLFEYFSETQRNKGNFPGRFSGRQFSNSRSEMNVSTLELGDSALYLCASSLDSYSYNEQFFGPGTRLTVL.

The chain employs TRBV5-6 and TRBJ2-1; D is unresolved. V lost 0 bases, J lost 0 bases, and 7 bases lay in between. Germline lookup yields CDR1 SGHDT and CDR2 YYEEEE. The CDR3 runs to 15 residues. CDR3 region: CASSLVLGSYNEQFF. CDR3 nucleotide sequence: TGTGCCAGCAGCTTGGTTTTGGGCTCCTACAATGAGCAGTTCTTC.

This chain uses TRBV27 with TRBJ1-2; D unresolved. The germline V gene has CDR1 MNHEY and CDR2 SMNVEV (reference sequence). V lost 0 bases and J 0 bases, leaving 11 bases between the germline ends. The CDR3 totals 16 residues. CDR3 in DNA: TGTGCCAGCAGTTTATCGTCGGCAGGCGCTAACTATGGCTACACCTTC. Its translation: CASSLSSAGANYGYTF.